What follows describes a single T cell receptor beta chain. Method: immunoSEQ multiplex PCR; TCRdb's copy keeps in-frame clones and lacks some. The table has about 250,000 clones, about 80% seen once. This specimen belongs to a study of control samples from healthy donors and cancer patients. This CDR3 comprises 16 residues. The V and J ends lost 2 bases and 0 bases respectively, with 13 bases between them. The germline V gene has CDR1 KGHSH and CDR2 LQKENI. The specimen sequenced was PBMCs. The chain joins TRBV18 to TRBJ1-1; D possibly corresponds to TRBD1 (5 bases). This TCR was recovered from a woman aged 60-75 years with lung cancer. CDR3 nucleotides: TGTGCCAGCTCACCATGGGGGGGGTCCATGAACACTGAAGCTTTCTTT. Protein sequence: CASSPWGGSMNTEAFF.